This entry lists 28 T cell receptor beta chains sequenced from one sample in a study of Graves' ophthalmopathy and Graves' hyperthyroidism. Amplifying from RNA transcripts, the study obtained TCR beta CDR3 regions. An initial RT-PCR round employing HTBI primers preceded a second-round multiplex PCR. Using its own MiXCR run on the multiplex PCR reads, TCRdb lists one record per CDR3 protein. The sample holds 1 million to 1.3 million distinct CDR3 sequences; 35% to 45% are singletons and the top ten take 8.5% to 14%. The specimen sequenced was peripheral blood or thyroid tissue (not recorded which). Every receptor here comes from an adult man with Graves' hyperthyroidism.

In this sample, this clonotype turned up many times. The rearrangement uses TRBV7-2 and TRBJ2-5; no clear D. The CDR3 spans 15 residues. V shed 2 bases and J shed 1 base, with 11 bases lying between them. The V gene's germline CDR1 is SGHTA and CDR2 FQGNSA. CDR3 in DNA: TGTGCCAGCAGCTTAAGTTACAGAAGCCAAGAGACCCAGTACTTC. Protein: CASSLSYRSQETQYF.

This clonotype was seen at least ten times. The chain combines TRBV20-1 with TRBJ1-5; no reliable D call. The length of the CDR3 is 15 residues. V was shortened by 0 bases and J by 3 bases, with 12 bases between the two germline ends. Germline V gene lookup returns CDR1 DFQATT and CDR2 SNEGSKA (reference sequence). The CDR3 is CSAREVGGVNQPQHF. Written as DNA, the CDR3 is TGCAGTGCTAGAGAGGTAGGAGGTGTCAATCAGCCCCAGCATTTT.

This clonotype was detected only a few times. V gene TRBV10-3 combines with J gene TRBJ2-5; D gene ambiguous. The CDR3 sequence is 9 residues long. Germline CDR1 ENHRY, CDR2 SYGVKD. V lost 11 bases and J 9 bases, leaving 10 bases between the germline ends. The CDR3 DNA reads TGTGCCGCTGGGCAGCCCCAGTACTTC. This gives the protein CAAGQPQYF.

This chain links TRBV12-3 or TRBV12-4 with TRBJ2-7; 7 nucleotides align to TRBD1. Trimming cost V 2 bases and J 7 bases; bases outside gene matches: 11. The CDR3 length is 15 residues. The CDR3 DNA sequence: TGTGCCAGCAGTTTACTCGCAGGGGGAAGAAAGGAGCAGTACTTC. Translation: CASSLLAGGRKEQYF.

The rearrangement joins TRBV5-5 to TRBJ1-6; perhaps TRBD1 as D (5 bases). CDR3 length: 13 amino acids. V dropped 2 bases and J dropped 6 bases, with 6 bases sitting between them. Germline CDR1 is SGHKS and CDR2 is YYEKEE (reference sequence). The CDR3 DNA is TGTGCCAGCAGCTTCGGGACTAATTCACCCCTCCACTTT. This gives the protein CASSFGTNSPLHF. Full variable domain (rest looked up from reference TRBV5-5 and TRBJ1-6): DAGVTQSPTHLIKTRGQQVTLRCSPISGHKSVSWYQQVLGQGPQFIFQYYEKEERGRGNFPDRFSARQFPNYSSELNVNALLLGDSALYLCASSFGTNSPLHFGNGTRLTVT.

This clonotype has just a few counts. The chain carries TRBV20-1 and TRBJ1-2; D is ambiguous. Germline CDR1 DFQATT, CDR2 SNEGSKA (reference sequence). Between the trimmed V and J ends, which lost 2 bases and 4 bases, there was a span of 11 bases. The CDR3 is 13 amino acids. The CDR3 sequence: CSARLGSVYGYTF. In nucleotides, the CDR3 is TGCAGTGCTAGACTGGGGTCGGTCTATGGCTACACCTTC.

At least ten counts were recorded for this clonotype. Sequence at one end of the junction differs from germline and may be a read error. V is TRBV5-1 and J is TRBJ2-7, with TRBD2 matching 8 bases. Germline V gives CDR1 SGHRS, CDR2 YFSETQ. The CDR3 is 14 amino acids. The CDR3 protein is CASSSSGGGYEQYF. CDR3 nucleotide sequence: TGTGCCAGCAGCTCAAGCGGGGGCGGCTACGAGCAGTACTTC.

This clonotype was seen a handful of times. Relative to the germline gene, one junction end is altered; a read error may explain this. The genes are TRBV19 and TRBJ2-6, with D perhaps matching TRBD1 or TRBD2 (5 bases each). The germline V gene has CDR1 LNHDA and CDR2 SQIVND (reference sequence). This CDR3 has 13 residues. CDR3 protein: CASSTSGAYVLTF. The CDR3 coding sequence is TGTGCCAGTAGTACCTCCGGGGCCTACGTCCTGACTTTC.

Written as DNA, the CDR3 is TGTGCCATCAGTACCGCGGGACAGGGGAGCTATGGCTACACCTTC. Its protein product is CAISTAGQGSYGYTF. The chain recombines TRBV10-3 with TRBJ1-2, with 10 bases identical to TRBD1. The CDR3 totals 15 residues. Germline CDR1 is ENHRY and CDR2 is SYGVKD. V shed 5 bases, J shed 4 bases, and the junction held 7 bases outside the gene matches.

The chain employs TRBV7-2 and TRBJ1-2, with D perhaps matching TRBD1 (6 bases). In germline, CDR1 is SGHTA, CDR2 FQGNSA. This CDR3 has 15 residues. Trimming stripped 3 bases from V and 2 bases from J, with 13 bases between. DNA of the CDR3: TGTGCCAGCAGCTTGGGACACAATAGAAACTATGGCTACACCTTC. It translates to CASSLGHNRNYGYTF.

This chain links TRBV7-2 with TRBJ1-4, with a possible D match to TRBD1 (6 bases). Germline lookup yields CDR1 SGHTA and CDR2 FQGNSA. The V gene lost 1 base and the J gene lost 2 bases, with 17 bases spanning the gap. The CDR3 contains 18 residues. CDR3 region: CASSLVAGAWGTNEKLFF. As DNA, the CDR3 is TGTGCCAGCAGCTTAGTGGCAGGGGCGTGGGGGACTAATGAAAAACTGTTTTTT. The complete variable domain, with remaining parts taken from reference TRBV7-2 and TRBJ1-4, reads GAGVSQSPSNKVTEKGKDVELRCDPISGHTALYWYRQSLGQGLEFLIYFQGNSAPDKSGLPSDRFSAERTGGSVSTLTIQRTQQEDSAVYLCASSLVAGAWGTNEKLFFGSGTQLSVL.

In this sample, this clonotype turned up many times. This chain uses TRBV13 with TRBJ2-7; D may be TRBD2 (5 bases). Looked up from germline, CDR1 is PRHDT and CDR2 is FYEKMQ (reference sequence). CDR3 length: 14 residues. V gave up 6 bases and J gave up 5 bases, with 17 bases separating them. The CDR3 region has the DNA TGTGCCAGCAGGGATGCAGGACTGGCCCACGAGCAGTACTTC. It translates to CASRDAGLAHEQYF.

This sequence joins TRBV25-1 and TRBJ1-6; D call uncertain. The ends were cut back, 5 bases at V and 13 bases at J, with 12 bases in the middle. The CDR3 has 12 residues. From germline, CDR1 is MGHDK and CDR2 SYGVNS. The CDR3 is CASSSLISPLHF. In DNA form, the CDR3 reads TGTGCCAGCAGTTCCCTAATTTCGCCCCTCCACTTT.

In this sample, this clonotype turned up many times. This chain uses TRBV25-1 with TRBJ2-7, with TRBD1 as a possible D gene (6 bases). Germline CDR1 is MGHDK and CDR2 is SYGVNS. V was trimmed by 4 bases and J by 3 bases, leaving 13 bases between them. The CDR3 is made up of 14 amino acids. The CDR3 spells CASSVQGHYYEQYF. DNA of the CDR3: TGTGCCAGCAGTGTACAGGGACATTACTACGAGCAGTACTTC.

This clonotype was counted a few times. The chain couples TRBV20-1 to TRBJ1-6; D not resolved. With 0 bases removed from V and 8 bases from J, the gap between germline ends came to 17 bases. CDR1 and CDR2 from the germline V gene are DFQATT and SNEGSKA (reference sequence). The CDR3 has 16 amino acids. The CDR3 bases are TGCAGTGCTAGAGATCTCTTTAAGGGATTCGATTCACCCCTCCACTTT. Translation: CSARDLFKGFDSPLHF.

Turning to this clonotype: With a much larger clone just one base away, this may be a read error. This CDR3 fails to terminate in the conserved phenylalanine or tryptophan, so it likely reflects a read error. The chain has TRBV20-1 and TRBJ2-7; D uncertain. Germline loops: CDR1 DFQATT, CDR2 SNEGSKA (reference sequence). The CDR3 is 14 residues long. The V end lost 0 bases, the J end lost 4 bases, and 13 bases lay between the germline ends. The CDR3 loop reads CSARDQGFGYEQYI. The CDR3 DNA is TGCAGTGCTAGAGATCAAGGGTTCGGGTACGAGCAGTACATC.

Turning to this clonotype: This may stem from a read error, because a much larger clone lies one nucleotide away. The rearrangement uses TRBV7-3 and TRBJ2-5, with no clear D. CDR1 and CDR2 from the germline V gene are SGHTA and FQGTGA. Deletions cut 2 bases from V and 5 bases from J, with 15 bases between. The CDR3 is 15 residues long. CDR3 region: CASSLGPSSTETQYF. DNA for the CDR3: TGTGCCAGCAGCTTAGGCCCATCCTCGACCGAGACCCAGTACTTC. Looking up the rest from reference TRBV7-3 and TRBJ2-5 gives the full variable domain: GAGVSQTPSNKVTEKGKYVELRCDPISGHTALYWYRQSLGQGPEFLIYFQGTGAADDSGLPNDRFFAVRPEGSVSTLKIQRTERGDSAVYLCASSLGPSSTETQYFGPGTRLLVL.

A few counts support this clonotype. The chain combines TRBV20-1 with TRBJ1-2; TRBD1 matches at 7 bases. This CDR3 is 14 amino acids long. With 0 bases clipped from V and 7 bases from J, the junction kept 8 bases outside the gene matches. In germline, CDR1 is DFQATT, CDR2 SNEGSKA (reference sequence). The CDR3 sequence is CSARDRTGALGYTF. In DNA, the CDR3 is TGCAGTGCTAGAGATCGCACAGGGGCTCTTGGCTACACCTTC.

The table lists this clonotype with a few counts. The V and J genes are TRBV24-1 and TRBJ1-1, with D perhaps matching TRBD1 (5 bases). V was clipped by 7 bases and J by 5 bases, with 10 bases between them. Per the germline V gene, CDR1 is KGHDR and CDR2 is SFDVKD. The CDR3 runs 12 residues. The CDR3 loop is CATSGGTTEAFF. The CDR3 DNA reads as TGTGCCACCAGCGGGGGAACTACTGAAGCTTTCTTT.

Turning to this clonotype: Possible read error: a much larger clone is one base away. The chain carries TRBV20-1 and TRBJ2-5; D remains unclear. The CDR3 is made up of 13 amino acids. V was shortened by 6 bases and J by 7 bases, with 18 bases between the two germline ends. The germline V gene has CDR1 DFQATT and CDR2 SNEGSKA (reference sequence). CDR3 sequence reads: CSATTLLFGTQYF. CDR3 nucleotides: TGCAGTGCCACCACCCTACTCTTTGGGACCCAGTACTTC.

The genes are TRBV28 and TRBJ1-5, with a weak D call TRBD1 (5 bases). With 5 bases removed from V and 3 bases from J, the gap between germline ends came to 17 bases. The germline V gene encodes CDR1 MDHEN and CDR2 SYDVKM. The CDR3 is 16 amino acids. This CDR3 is CASSLSRPRANQPQHF. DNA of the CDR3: TGTGCCAGCAGTCTATCCAGGCCCAGGGCCAATCAGCCCCAGCATTTT.

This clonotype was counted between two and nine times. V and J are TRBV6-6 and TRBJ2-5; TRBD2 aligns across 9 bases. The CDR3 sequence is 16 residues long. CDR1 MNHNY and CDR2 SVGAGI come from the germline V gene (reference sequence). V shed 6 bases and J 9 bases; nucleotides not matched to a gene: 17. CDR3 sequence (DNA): TGTGCCAGCAGCCGGGGCGGGGGGGCGAGCCCCTTGGCCCAGTACTTC. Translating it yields CASSRGGGASPLAQYF.

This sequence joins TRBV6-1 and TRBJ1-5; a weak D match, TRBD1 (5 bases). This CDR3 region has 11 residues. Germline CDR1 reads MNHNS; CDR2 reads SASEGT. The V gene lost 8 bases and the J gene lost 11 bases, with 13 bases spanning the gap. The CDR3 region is CASSPGEAQHF. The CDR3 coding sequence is TGTGCCAGCTCGCCGGGGGAGGCCCAGCATTTT.

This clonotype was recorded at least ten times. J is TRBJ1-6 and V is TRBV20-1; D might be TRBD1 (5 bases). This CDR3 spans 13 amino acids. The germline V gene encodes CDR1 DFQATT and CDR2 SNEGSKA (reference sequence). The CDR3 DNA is TGCAGCGTAGACGGACAACCTGGTTCACCCCTCCACTTT. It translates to CSVDGQPGSPLHF.

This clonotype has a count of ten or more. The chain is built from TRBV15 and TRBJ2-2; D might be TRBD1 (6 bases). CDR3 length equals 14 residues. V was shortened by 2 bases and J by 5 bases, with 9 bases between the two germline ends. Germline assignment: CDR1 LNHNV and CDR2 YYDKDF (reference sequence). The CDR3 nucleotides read TGTGCCACCAGCAGAAAACAGGGAACCGGGGAGCTGTTTTTT. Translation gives CATSRKQGTGELFF. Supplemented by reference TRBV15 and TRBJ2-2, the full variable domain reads DAMVIQNPRYQVTQFGKPVTLSCSQTLNHNVMYWYQQKSSQAPKLLFHYYDKDFNNEADTPDNFQSRRPNTSFCFLDIRSPGLGDTAMYLCATSRKQGTGELFFGEGSRLTVL.

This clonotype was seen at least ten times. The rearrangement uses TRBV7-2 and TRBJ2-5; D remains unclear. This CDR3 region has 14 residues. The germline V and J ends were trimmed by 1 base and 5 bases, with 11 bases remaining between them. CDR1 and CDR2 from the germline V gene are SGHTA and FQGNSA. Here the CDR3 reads CASSLDLLYETQYF. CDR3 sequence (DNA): TGTGCCAGCAGCTTAGATCTCTTGTACGAGACCCAGTACTTC.

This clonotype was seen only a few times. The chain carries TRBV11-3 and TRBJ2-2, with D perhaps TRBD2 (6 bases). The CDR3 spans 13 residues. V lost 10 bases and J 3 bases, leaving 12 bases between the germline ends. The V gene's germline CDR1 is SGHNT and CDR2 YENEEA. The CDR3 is CATQSGDTGELFF. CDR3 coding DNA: TGTGCCACCCAGTCGGGAGACACCGGGGAGCTGTTTTTT.

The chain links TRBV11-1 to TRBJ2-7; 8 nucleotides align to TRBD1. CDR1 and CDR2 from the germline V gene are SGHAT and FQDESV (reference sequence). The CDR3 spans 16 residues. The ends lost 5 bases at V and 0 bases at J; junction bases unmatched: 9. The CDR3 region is CASSSSGGSTSYEQYF. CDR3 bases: TGTGCCAGCAGCAGTTCAGGGGGCTCTACCTCCTACGAGCAGTACTTC.